These T cell receptor beta chains were read from a single sample in a study of cytomegalovirus exposure and HLA in healthy donors. Sequencing was performed with immunoSEQ multiplex PCR; in TCRdb, only in-frame clones are kept and a portion is missing. The sample records around 92,000 clones, about 85% being singletons. The sample consisted of PBMCs. The receptors here all came from a girl aged 2-10 years in good health and CMV-seropositive. Both conserved end residues are part of each CDR3. D genes are given only for firm matches. Rows may omit the clone size; those that give it use once, few, many or a size class.

len	v_gene	abundance	j_gene	d_gene	CDR3aa	CDR3nt
14	TRBV6-5	NA	TRBJ1-3	NA	CASSRGVWGNTIYF	TGTGCCAGCAGCAGGGGAGTATGGGGAAACACCATATATTTT
15	TRBV19	NA	TRBJ2-7	NA	CASSILRTTRNEQYF	TGTGCCAGTAGTATACTGAGGACTACCCGTAACGAGCAGTACTTC
13	TRBV27	NA	TRBJ1-1	NA	CASRLRVSTEAFF	TGTGCCAGCAGGTTGCGGGTGAGCACTGAAGCTTTCTTT
14	TRBV30	NA	TRBJ2-7	NA	CAWRYRRDTYEQYF	TGTGCCTGGAGATACCGAAGGGACACCTACGAGCAGTACTTC
14	TRBV2	NA	TRBJ2-7	TRBD1	CASSGQAHNYEQYF	TGTGCCAGCAGCGGACAGGCCCACAACTACGAGCAGTACTTC
15	TRBV6-5	few	TRBJ2-7	NA	CASSYSGGLPYEQYF	TGTGCCAGCAGTTACTCGGGTGGGCTACCCTACGAGCAGTACTTC
12	TRBV6-5	NA	TRBJ1-5	TRBD1	CASSPGGQPQHF	TGTGCCAGCAGCCCAGGGGGTCAGCCCCAGCATTTT
15	TRBV7-2	NA	TRBJ2-7	TRBD1	CASSKAGTGGAEQYF	TGTGCCAGCAGCAAAGCCGGGACAGGGGGCGCCGAGCAGTACTTC
15	TRBV6-5	NA	TRBJ2-1	TRBD2	CASSLAGRYYNEQFF	TGTGCCAGCAGTCTAGCGGGGCGATACTACAATGAGCAGTTCTTC
15	TRBV30	NA	TRBJ1-2	TRBD1	CAWTPTGTGNYGYTF	TGTGCCTGGACCCCAACCGGGACAGGGAACTATGGCTACACCTTC
15	TRBV4-1	once	TRBJ1-2	NA	CASRGLSEGHYGYTF	TGCGCCAGCAGGGGGCTATCGGAGGGGCACTATGGCTACACCTTC
14	TRBV18	NA	TRBJ1-2	NA	CASSFDGGPVGYTF	TGTGCCAGCTCATTCGATGGGGGCCCTGTAGGCTACACCTTC
15	TRBV2	NA	TRBJ1-1	NA	CASSELTDWNTEAFF	TGTGCCAGCAGTGAACTGACAGACTGGAACACTGAAGCTTTCTTT
14	TRBV11-1	NA	TRBJ2-1	NA	CASSDTADNNEQFF	TGTGCCAGCAGTGACACAGCGGATAACAATGAGCAGTTCTTC
16	TRBV6-4	NA	TRBJ2-3	TRBD2	CASSARLAEGTDTQYF	TGTGCCAGCAGTGCCCGACTAGCGGAAGGCACAGATACGCAGTATTTT
17	TRBV25-1	NA	TRBJ2-1	TRBD1	CASSALQGQGRYNEQFF	TGTGCCAGCAGTGCCTTACAGGGACAGGGGCGTTACAATGAGCAGTTCTTC
14	TRBV5-4	NA	TRBJ2-1	NA	CASSLFSNVDEQFF	TGTGCCAGCAGCTTGTTTTCTAATGTCGATGAGCAGTTCTTC
15	TRBV2	NA	TRBJ2-1	TRBD1	CASKWTGAALNEQFF	TGTGCCAGCAAATGGACAGGGGCCGCGCTCAATGAGCAGTTCTTC
16	TRBV7-9	NA	TRBJ2-3	TRBD2	CASSLIGLDLGDTQYF	TGTGCCAGCAGCTTAATAGGACTAGATTTAGGAGATACGCAGTATTTT
15	TRBV9	NA	TRBJ1-2	NA	CASSVTPRENYGYTF	TGTGCCAGCAGCGTCACCCCCCGGGAGAACTATGGCTACACCTTC
12	TRBV2	NA	TRBJ2-7	TRBD1	CANRDRVDEQYF	TGTGCCAACCGGGACAGGGTCGACGAGCAGTACTTC
15	TRBV14	few	TRBJ1-4	NA	CASSQFRGKEEKLFF	TGTGCCAGCAGCCAATTCAGGGGAAAGGAAGAAAAACTGTTTTTT
13	TRBV6-5	NA	TRBJ1-2	NA	CASSEGTYYGYTF	TGTGCCAGCAGTGAGGGCACCTACTATGGCTACACCTTC
14	TRBV9	NA	TRBJ2-5	NA	CASSVVGGRETQYF	TGTGCCAGCAGCGTAGTAGGAGGCCGAGAGACCCAGTACTTC
12	TRBV29-1	NA	TRBJ1-1	NA	CSVVEGGTEAFF	TGCAGCGTTGTCGAGGGGGGGACTGAAGCTTTCTTT
14	TRBV10-3	NA	TRBJ2-1	TRBD2	CAIRGVAGYNEQFF	TGTGCCATCAGGGGAGTAGCGGGTTACAATGAGCAGTTCTTC
14	TRBV4-3	few	TRBJ1-4	NA	CASSRRDTNEKLFF	TGCGCCAGCAGCCGCCGGGATACTAATGAAAAACTGTTTTTT
13	TRBV10-1	NA	TRBJ2-5	NA	CASSRTSGETQYF	TGCGCCAGCAGTCGTACTAGTGGGGAGACCCAGTACTTC
17	TRBV30	NA	TRBJ2-7	TRBD2	CAWSARSVGEGFYEQYF	TGTGCCTGGAGTGCCCGGTCGGTAGGGGAGGGCTTCTACGAGCAGTACTTC
16	TRBV4-3	NA	TRBJ2-1	TRBD2	CASSLASGTPWNEQFF	TGCGCCAGCAGCCTCGCTAGCGGGACCCCTTGGAATGAGCAGTTCTTC
12	TRBV6-6	NA	TRBJ1-5	NA	CASSILNQPQHF	TGTGCCAGCAGCATCCTAAATCAGCCCCAGCATTTT
16	TRBV6-6	NA	TRBJ2-7	TRBD2	CASSPGLAGGRYEQYF	TGTGCCAGCAGTCCTGGACTAGCGGGAGGAAGGTACGAGCAGTACTTC
18	TRBV28	NA	TRBJ2-3	TRBD1	CASSPPGTGTGNFGTQYF	TGTGCCAGCAGTCCCCCAGGAACTGGGACAGGAAACTTCGGTACGCAGTATTTT
14	TRBV18	NA	TRBJ2-1	NA	CASSPLGVYNEQFF	TGTGCCAGCTCACCATTGGGAGTCTACAATGAGCAGTTCTTC
15	TRBV5-6	NA	TRBJ2-3	TRBD2	CASSWGLGGTDTQYF	TGTGCCAGCAGCTGGGGACTAGGTGGCACAGATACGCAGTATTTT
18	TRBV4-3	once	TRBJ2-3	NA	CASSQESASERYTDTQYF	TGCGCCAGCAGCCAAGAGTCGGCGTCCGAGCGGTACACAGATACGCAGTATTTT
13	TRBV7-2	NA	TRBJ2-5	NA	CASWTRGRETQYF	TGTGCCAGCTGGACCCGGGGGAGGGAGACCCAGTACTTC
14	TRBV28	NA	TRBJ2-1	TRBD2	CASSLTSGSNEQFF	TGTGCCAGCAGCTTGACTAGCGGGAGTAATGAGCAGTTCTTC
14	TRBV7-9	NA	TRBJ2-7	TRBD2	CASSELGGLDEQYF	TGTGCCAGCAGCGAGTTGGGGGGGTTGGACGAGCAGTACTTC
13	TRBV19	NA	TRBJ1-1	NA	CASQWAPNTEAFF	TGTGCCAGCCAATGGGCCCCGAACACTGAAGCTTTCTTT
15	TRBV6-1	NA	TRBJ2-5	TRBD2	CASNSAASGGETQYF	TGTGCCAGCAACTCAGCCGCAAGCGGGGGGGAGACCCAGTACTTC
17	TRBV4-1	NA	TRBJ1-5	NA	CASSQVTAENSNQPQHF	TGCGCCAGCAGCCAAGTGACAGCCGAAAATAGCAATCAGCCCCAGCATTTT
18	TRBV28	once	TRBJ1-4	NA	CASALSGWGTATNEKLFF	TGTGCCAGCGCCTTGTCTGGTTGGGGGACTGCAACTAATGAAAAACTGTTTTTT
13	TRBV7-2	NA	TRBJ1-1	NA	CASSTFMNTEAFF	TGTGCCAGCAGCACATTCATGAACACTGAAGCTTTCTTT
15	TRBV5-1	NA	TRBJ2-7	NA	CASSVDPTRNYEQYF	TGCGCCAGCAGCGTCGATCCGACACGGAACTACGAGCAGTACTTC
13	TRBV10-2	NA	TRBJ2-3	NA	CASKGLSTDTQYF	TGCGCCAGCAAGGGACTTAGCACAGATACGCAGTATTTT
15	TRBV5-4	NA	TRBJ1-5	TRBD1	CASSLDRGLGQPQHF	TGTGCCAGCAGCTTGGACAGGGGTTTGGGTCAGCCCCAGCATTTT
17	TRBV7-8	NA	TRBJ2-3	NA	CASSLGLLAHESGTQYF	TGTGCCAGCAGCTTAGGTTTACTAGCCCACGAGTCGGGTACGCAGTATTTT
16	TRBV18	NA	TRBJ2-3	NA	CASSPLTSDEGDTQYF	TGTGCCAGCTCACCCCTCACGTCAGACGAGGGAGATACGCAGTATTTT
14	TRBV28	NA	TRBJ1-5	NA	CASSSDGGSQPQHF	TGTGCCAGCAGTTCGGACGGGGGGTCCCAGCCCCAGCATTTT
15	TRBV19	NA	TRBJ2-1	TRBD2	CASSRTSGRRNEQFF	TGTGCCAGTAGTAGGACTAGCGGGAGACGGAATGAGCAGTTCTTC
17	TRBV18	NA	TRBJ1-5	TRBD1	CASSLLRTGISNQPQHF	TGTGCCAGCTCACTCCTACGGACAGGGATTAGCAATCAGCCCCAGCATTTT
13	TRBV6-6	NA	TRBJ2-4	TRBD2	CAGRTSERDIQYF	TGTGCCGGACGGACTAGCGAGAGGGACATTCAGTACTTC
16	TRBV5-5	once	TRBJ1-5	TRBD1	CASSLGGQDSNQPQHF	TGTGCCAGCAGCCTAGGGGGACAGGACAGCAATCAGCCCCAGCATTTT